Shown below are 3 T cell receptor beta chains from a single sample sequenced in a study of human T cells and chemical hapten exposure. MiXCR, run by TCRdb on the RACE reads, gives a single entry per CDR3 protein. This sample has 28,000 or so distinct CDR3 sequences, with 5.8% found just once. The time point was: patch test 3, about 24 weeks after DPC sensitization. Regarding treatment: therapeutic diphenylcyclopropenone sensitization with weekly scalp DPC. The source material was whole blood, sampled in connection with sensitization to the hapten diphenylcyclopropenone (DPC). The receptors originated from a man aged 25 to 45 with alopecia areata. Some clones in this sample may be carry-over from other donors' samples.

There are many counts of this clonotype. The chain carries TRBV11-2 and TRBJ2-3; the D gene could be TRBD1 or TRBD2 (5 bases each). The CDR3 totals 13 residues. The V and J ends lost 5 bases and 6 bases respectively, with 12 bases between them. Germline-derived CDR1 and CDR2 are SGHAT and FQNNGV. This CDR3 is CASSRDGPDTQYF. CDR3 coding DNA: TGTGCCAGCAGCCGGGACGGGCCGGATACGCAGTATTTT. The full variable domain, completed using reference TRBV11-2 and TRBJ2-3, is EAGVAQSPRYKIIEKRQSVAFWCNPISGHATLYWYQQILGQGPKLLIQFQNNGVVDDSQLPKDRFSAERLKGVDSTLKIQPAKLEDSAVYLCASSRDGPDTQYFGPGTRLTVL.

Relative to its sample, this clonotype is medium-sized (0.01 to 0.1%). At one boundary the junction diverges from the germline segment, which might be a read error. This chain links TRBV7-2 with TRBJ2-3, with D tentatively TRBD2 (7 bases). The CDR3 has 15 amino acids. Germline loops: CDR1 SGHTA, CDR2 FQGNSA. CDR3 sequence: CASSLDGGGTDTQYF. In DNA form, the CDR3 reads TGTGCCAGCAGCTTAGACGGCGGGGGCACGGATACGCAGTATTTT.

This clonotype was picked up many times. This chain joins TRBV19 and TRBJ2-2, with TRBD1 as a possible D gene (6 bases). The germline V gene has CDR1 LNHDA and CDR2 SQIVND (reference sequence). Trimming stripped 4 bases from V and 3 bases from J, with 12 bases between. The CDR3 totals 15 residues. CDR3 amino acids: CASSNRAYDTGELFF. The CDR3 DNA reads TGTGCCAGTAGTAACAGGGCCTACGACACCGGGGAGCTGTTTTTT.